These T cell receptor beta chains were read from a single sample in a study of T-cell reconstitution after alpha-beta-depleted transplantation in children. TCRdb passed the PCR reads through MiXCR, listing each CDR3 protein once. The data hold nearly 550,000 distinct CDR3 sequences, with around 18% observed a single time. The material was PBMCs from the stem cell graft donor, obtained from the stem cell graft. These receptors were taken from a human donor who donated a stem cell graft to a child with acute lymphoblastic leukemia. Both conserved end residues are part of each CDR3. A D gene is named only where the DNA matches it firmly. Only some rows state a clone size, as once, few, many or a class for expanded clones.

CDR3: CASRKGEGSYNSPLHF; DNA: TGTGCCAGCAGGAAAGGGGAGGGATCCTATAATTCACCCCTCCACTTT; J: TRBJ1-6; V: TRBV12-3/TRBV12-4; D: .; size: few
CDR3: CASSGRLEQETQYF; DNA: TGTGCCAGCAGCGGAAGACTAGAACAAGAGACCCAGTACTTC; J: TRBJ2-5; V: TRBV5-6; D: .; size: .
CDR3: CASSYSMGVSETQYF; DNA: TGTGCCAGCAGTTACTCGATGGGGGTGTCAGAGACCCAGTACTTC; J: TRBJ2-5; V: TRBV6-5; D: .; size: .
CDR3: CATSRDLRVGDIQYF; DNA: TGTGCCACCAGCAGAGATTTGCGGGTAGGGGACATTCAGTACTTC; J: TRBJ2-4; V: TRBV15; D: .; size: .
CDR3: CASSQEAGSYEQYF; DNA: TGCGCCAGCAGCCAAGAGGCCGGCTCCTACGAGCAGTACTTC; J: TRBJ2-7; V: TRBV4-1; D: .; size: .
CDR3: CSASGGNGYTF; DNA: TGCAGTGCTTCCGGCGGGAATGGCTACACCTTC; J: TRBJ1-2; V: TRBV20-1; D: .; size: once
CDR3: CASSYMAGISSSGETQYF; DNA: TGTGCCAGCAGCTACATGGCGGGAATCTCCAGTTCGGGGGAGACCCAGTACTTC; J: TRBJ2-5; V: TRBV11-2; D: .; size: .
CDR3: CASSLEMVGSGANVLTF; DNA: TGCGCCAGCAGCTTGGAAATGGTGGGCTCTGGGGCCAACGTCCTGACTTTC; J: TRBJ2-6; V: TRBV5-1; D: .; size: .
CDR3: CASSPGQVYEQYF; DNA: TGTGCCAGCAGTCCAGGACAGGTCTACGAGCAGTACTTC; J: TRBJ2-7; V: TRBV12-3/TRBV12-4; D: TRBD1; size: .
CDR3: CASSPQIRYTEAFF; DNA: TGTGCCAGCTCACCACAGATACGGTACACTGAAGCTTTCTTT; J: TRBJ1-1; V: TRBV18; D: .; size: few
CDR3: CASSLPLWEERYEQYF; DNA: TGTGCCAGCAGTCTCCCCTTGTGGGAGGAGCGTTACGAGCAGTACTTC; J: TRBJ2-7; V: TRBV7-8; D: .; size: .
CDR3: CASFYTQGPTPYNEQFF; DNA: TGTGCCAGCTTTTATACTCAGGGGCCGACCCCGTACAATGAGCAGTTCTTC; J: TRBJ2-1; V: TRBV12-3/TRBV12-4; D: .; size: few
CDR3: CAIRPTGGHEQYF; DNA: TGTGCCATCAGGCCTACAGGGGGCCACGAGCAGTACTTC; J: TRBJ2-7; V: TRBV10-3; D: TRBD1; size: few
CDR3: CASSILAGNEQFF; DNA: TGTGCCAGTAGTATCCTAGCGGGAAACGAGCAGTTCTTC; J: TRBJ2-1; V: TRBV19; D: TRBD2; size: .
CDR3: CASSLAVGRSDTEAFF; DNA: TGTGCCAGCAGCTTGGCTGTAGGGCGGTCGGACACTGAAGCTTTCTTT; J: TRBJ1-1; V: TRBV5-6; D: .; size: few
CDR3: CASRKTGGTEAFF; DNA: TGTGCCAGCAGGAAGACAGGGGGCACTGAAGCTTTCTTT; J: TRBJ1-1; V: TRBV12-3/TRBV12-4; D: TRBD1; size: many
CDR3: CASSPLPGRGGDEQFF; DNA: TGTGCCAGCAGCCCCTTACCGGGCCGAGGGGGCGATGAGCAGTTCTTC; J: TRBJ2-1; V: TRBV7-9; D: TRBD1; size: .
CDR3: CASSFRGSYNEQFF; DNA: TGTGCCAGCAGCTTCAGGGGGTCCTACAATGAGCAGTTCTTC; J: TRBJ2-1; V: TRBV7-8; D: TRBD1; size: few
CDR3: CASSPTGVRIGEKLFF; DNA: TGTGCCAGCAGCCCGACAGGGGTAAGGATCGGTGAAAAACTGTTTTTT; J: TRBJ1-4; V: TRBV6-1; D: TRBD1; size: .
CDR3: CAISRDPSYEQYF; DNA: TGTGCCATCAGCCGGGATCCGTCCTACGAGCAGTACTTC; J: TRBJ2-7; V: TRBV10-3; D: .; size: .
CDR3: CASDPLTENTEAFF; DNA: TGTGCCAGCGATCCCCTGACGGAAAACACTGAAGCTTTCTTT; J: TRBJ1-1; V: TRBV5-5; D: .; size: .
CDR3: CASRKDGSYEQYF; DNA: TGTGCCAGCAGGAAAGACGGTTCCTACGAGCAGTACTTC; J: TRBJ2-7; V: TRBV12-3/TRBV12-4; D: .; size: .
CDR3: CASSSGTPNEQFF; DNA: TGTGCCAGCTCCTCTGGGACCCCGAATGAGCAGTTCTTC; J: TRBJ2-1; V: TRBV6-2/TRBV6-3; D: .; size: few
CDR3: CAWSDTMDSYEQYF; DNA: TGTGCCTGGAGTGACACTATGGACAGCTACGAGCAGTACTTC; J: TRBJ2-7; V: TRBV30; D: .; size: .
CDR3: CAWSEGTIGGDEQYF; DNA: TGTGCCTGGAGTGAAGGGACTATTGGGGGCGACGAGCAGTACTTC; J: TRBJ2-7; V: TRBV30; D: .; size: few
CDR3: CSASGGKRLAGFYEQYF; DNA: TGCAGTGCTAGCGGGGGCAAGCGACTAGCGGGGTTTTACGAGCAGTACTTC; J: TRBJ2-7; V: TRBV20-1; D: TRBD2; size: few
CDR3: CSAGFSYEQYF; DNA: TGCAGTGCCGGGTTCTCCTACGAGCAGTACTTC; J: TRBJ2-7; V: TRBV20-1; D: .; size: .
CDR3: CASSHNPRTDTQYF; DNA: TGCGCCAGCAGCCACAACCCTCGCACAGATACGCAGTATTTT; J: TRBJ2-3; V: TRBV5-1; D: .; size: .
CDR3: CASSQAASNNYNEQFF; DNA: TGCGCCAGCAGCCAAGCGGCTAGTAACAATTACAATGAGCAGTTCTTC; J: TRBJ2-1; V: TRBV4-1; D: .; size: few
CDR3: CASSQGNRMNTEAFF; DNA: TGTGCCAGCAGCCAGGGGAATCGGATGAACACTGAAGCTTTCTTT; J: TRBJ1-1; V: TRBV12-3/TRBV12-4; D: .; size: few
CDR3: CASSLGEGTSTDTQYF; DNA: TGCGCCAGCAGCTTGGGCGAAGGGACTAGCACAGATACGCAGTATTTT; J: TRBJ2-3; V: TRBV5-1; D: .; size: .
CDR3: CASDPPGLAGGQTYEQYF; DNA: TGTGCCAGCGATCCCCCGGGACTAGCGGGAGGGCAAACCTACGAGCAGTACTTC; J: TRBJ2-7; V: TRBV2; D: TRBD2; size: few
CDR3: CASTPGALNEKLFF; DNA: TGTGCCAGCACCCCCGGGGCACTGAATGAAAAACTGTTTTTT; J: TRBJ1-4; V: TRBV9; D: .; size: few
CDR3: CASSLGTSGSYYEQYF; DNA: TGTGCCAGCAGCTTGGGGACTAGCGGGAGTTATTACGAGCAGTACTTC; J: TRBJ2-7; V: TRBV7-9; D: TRBD2; size: few
CDR3: CASSWVLNTGELFF; DNA: TGTGCCAGCAGTTGGGTGCTAAACACCGGGGAGCTGTTTTTT; J: TRBJ2-2; V: TRBV27; D: .; size: .
CDR3: CASSQLSTANEQFF; DNA: TGTGCCAGCAGCCAACTCTCTACCGCCAATGAGCAGTTCTTC; J: TRBJ2-1; V: TRBV3-1; D: .; size: .
CDR3: CASSQGGTYEQYF; DNA: TGCGCCAGCAGTCAGGGGGGGACCTACGAGCAGTACTTC; J: TRBJ2-7; V: TRBV5-1; D: .; size: .
CDR3: CASSRRLAGGSEQFF; DNA: TGCGCCAGCAGTAGGAGGCTAGCGGGAGGGAGTGAGCAGTTCTTC; J: TRBJ2-1; V: TRBV5-1; D: TRBD2; size: .
CDR3: CASSLRGGLEEQYF; DNA: TGTGCCAGCAGCCTAAGAGGAGGCCTTGAAGAGCAGTACTTC; J: TRBJ2-7; V: TRBV27; D: .; size: .
CDR3: CASSLDRDYGDTF; DNA: TGCGCCAGCAGCTTGGACAGGGACTATGGCGACACCTTC; J: TRBJ1-2; V: TRBV5-1; D: .; size: .
CDR3: CASSDSVSSGSNEQFF; DNA: TGTGCCAGCAGTGACTCGGTATCTAGCGGGAGCAATGAGCAGTTCTTC; J: TRBJ2-1; V: TRBV6-4; D: TRBD2; size: many
CDR3: CASILFPSGTGVNNEQFF; DNA: TGCGCCAGCATTCTATTCCCCTCCGGGACAGGTGTTAACAATGAGCAGTTCTTC; J: TRBJ2-1; V: TRBV5-1; D: TRBD1; size: few
CDR3: CAAREPAAGANVLTF; DNA: TGTGCCGCACGAGAGCCGGCAGCTGGGGCCAACGTCCTGACTTTC; J: TRBJ2-6; V: TRBV6-1; D: .; size: few
CDR3: CASSERYSRQFF; DNA: TGCGCCAGCAGTGAGAGATACTCGAGGCAGTTCTTC; J: TRBJ2-1; V: TRBV10-1; D: .; size: few
CDR3: CASKAETQYF; DNA: TGCGCCAGCAAAGCAGAGACCCAGTACTTC; J: TRBJ2-5; V: TRBV5-1; D: .; size: few
CDR3: CASSEAGGQGSDTQYF; DNA: TGTGCCAGCAGTGAAGCGGGGGGACAGGGGTCAGATACGCAGTATTTT; J: TRBJ2-3; V: TRBV6-1; D: TRBD1; size: .
CDR3: CASSYPKGQGTKNIQYF; DNA: TGTGCCAGCAGCTACCCCAAGGGACAGGGAACAAAAAACATTCAGTACTTC; J: TRBJ2-4; V: TRBV7-9; D: TRBD1; size: few
CDR3: CASSQLPGLAGDQFF; DNA: TGTGCCAGCAGCCAATTACCGGGACTAGCGGGAGATCAGTTCTTC; J: TRBJ2-1; V: TRBV14; D: TRBD2; size: few
CDR3: CASSLLGGKNIQYF; DNA: TGTGCCAGCAGTTTATTGGGCGGAAAAAACATTCAGTACTTC; J: TRBJ2-4; V: TRBV27; D: .; size: .